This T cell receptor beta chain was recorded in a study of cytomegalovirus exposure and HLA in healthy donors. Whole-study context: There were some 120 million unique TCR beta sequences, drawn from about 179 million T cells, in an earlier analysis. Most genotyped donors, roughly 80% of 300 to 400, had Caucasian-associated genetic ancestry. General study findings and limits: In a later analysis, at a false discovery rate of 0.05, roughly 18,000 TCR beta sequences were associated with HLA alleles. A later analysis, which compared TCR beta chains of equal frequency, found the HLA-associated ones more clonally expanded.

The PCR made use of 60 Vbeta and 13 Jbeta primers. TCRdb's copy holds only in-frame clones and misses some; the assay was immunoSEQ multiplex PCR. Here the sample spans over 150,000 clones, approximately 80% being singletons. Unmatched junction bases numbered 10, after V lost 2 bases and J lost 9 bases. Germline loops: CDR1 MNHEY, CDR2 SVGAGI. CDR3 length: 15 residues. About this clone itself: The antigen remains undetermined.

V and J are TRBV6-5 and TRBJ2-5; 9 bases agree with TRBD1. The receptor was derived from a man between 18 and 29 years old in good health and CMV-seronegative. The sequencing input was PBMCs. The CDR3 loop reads CASSYGLDRGGAQYF. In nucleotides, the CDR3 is TGTGCCAGCAGTTACGGGCTGGACAGGGGAGGGGCCCAGTACTTC.